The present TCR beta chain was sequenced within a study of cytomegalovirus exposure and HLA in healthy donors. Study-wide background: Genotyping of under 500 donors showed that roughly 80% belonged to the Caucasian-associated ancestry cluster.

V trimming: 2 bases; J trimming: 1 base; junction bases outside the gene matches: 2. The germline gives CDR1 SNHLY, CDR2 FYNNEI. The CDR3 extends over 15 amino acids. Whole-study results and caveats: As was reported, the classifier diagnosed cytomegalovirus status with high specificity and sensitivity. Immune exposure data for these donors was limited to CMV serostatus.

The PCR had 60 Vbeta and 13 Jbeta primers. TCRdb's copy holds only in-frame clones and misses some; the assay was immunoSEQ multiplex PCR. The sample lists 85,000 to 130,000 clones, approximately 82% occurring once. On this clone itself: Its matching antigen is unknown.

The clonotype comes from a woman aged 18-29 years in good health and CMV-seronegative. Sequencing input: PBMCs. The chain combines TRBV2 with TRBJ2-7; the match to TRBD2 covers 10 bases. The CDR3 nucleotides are TGTGCCAGCAGTGAAAGGACTAGCGGATCCTACGAGCAGTACTTC. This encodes CASSERTSGSYEQYF.